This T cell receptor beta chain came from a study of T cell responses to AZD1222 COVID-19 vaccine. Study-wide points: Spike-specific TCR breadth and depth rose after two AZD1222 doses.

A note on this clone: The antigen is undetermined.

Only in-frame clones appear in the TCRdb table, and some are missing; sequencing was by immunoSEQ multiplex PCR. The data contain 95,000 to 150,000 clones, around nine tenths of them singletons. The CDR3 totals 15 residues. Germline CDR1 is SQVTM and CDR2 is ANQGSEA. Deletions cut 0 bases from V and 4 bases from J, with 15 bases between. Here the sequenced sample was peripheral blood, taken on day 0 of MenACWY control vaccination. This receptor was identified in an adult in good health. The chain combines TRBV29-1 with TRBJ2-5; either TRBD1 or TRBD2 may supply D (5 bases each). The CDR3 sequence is CSVEDGTGKIETQYF. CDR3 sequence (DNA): TGCAGCGTTGAAGATGGGACCGGTAAAATAGAGACCCAGTACTTC. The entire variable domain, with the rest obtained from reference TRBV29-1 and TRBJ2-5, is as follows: SAVISQKPSRDICQRGTSLTIQCQVDSQVTMMFWYRQQPGQSLTLIATANQGSEATYESGFVIDKFPISRPNLTFSTLTVSNMSPEDSSIYLCSVEDGTGKIETQYFGPGTRLLVL.